The 30 T cell receptor beta chains listed next were all sequenced from one sample in a study of blood T cell repertoires in COVID-19. Method: immunoSEQ multiplex PCR; TCRdb's copy keeps in-frame clones and lacks some. The repertoire holds approximately 220,000 clones, with 85% as singletons. Specimen: PBMCs or T cells enriched from blood (not recorded which). These receptors originate from a man between 40 and 49 years old who had recovered from COVID-19.

This clone was recorded only once. The chain has TRBV19 and TRBJ2-3; 12 bases agree with TRBD2. Germline V gives CDR1 LNHDA, CDR2 SQIVND (reference sequence). This CDR3 contains 15 residues. The V gene end was trimmed by 6 bases and the J gene end by 5 bases; junction bases not matched to a gene: 6. Written as DNA, the CDR3 is TGTGCCAGTAGGGAGACTAGCGGGAGTCGAGATACGCAGTATTTT. It encodes CASRETSGSRDTQYF.

The CDR3 DNA follows: TGTGCCAGCAGCTTGGGACAGGATTCACCCCTCCACTTT. Translating it yields CASSLGQDSPLHF. V is TRBV11-3 and J is TRBJ1-6; 8 positions agree with TRBD1. The CDR3 loop spans 13 amino acids. With 3 bases clipped from V and 8 bases from J, the junction kept 0 bases outside the gene matches. Germline CDR1 reads SGHNT; CDR2 reads YENEEA.

V and J are TRBV14 and TRBJ2-1, with 10 bases lining up with TRBD2. This CDR3 is 15 amino acids long. Germline V gives CDR1 SGHDN, CDR2 FVKESK. The ends lost 4 bases at V and 4 bases at J; junction bases unmatched: 4. CDR3: CASSRGLAVYNEQFF. CDR3 DNA: TGTGCCAGCAGCCGCGGACTAGCGGTTTACAATGAGCAGTTCTTC.

The V and J genes are TRBV19 and TRBJ1-1; D ambiguous. Per germline, CDR1 LNHDA and CDR2 SQIVND (reference sequence). This CDR3 comprises 14 residues. V gave up 2 bases and J gave up 1 base, with 8 bases separating them. The CDR3 bases are TGTGCCAGTAGTATAAACAACCAGAACACTGAAGCTTTCTTT. Amino acids: CASSINNQNTEAFF.

The rearrangement joins TRBV2 to TRBJ2-3, with 8 positions matching TRBD2. Germline V gene sequence: CDR1 SNHLY, CDR2 FYNNEI. Losses at the gene ends were 7 bases for V and 0 bases for J; bases not matched to a gene: 6. This CDR3 contains 15 residues. The CDR3 here is CASTYTSGSTDTQYF. The CDR3 region has the DNA TGTGCCAGCACCTATACTAGCGGTAGCACAGATACGCAGTATTTT.

The V and J genes are TRBV12-3 or TRBV12-4 and TRBJ2-2; a weak D match, TRBD2 (6 bases). The CDR3 covers 13 residues. V lost 6 bases and J 6 bases, leaving 11 bases between the germline ends. The CDR3 sequence is CASSLSGPGELFF. DNA for the CDR3: TGTGCCAGCAGCCTTAGCGGTCCCGGGGAGCTGTTTTTT.

The sample holds one count of this clone. This chain joins TRBV19 and TRBJ1-6; no firm D call. Trimming removed 8 bases at V and 9 bases at J, with 5 bases between. Germline assignment: CDR1 LNHDA and CDR2 SQIVND (reference sequence). The CDR3 length is 10 residues. The CDR3 reads CASGGSPLHF. CDR3 nucleotides: TGTGCCAGTGGAGGTTCACCCCTCCACTTT.

This clone has a single count. The chain employs TRBV15 and TRBJ2-5, with TRBD2 matching over 7 bases. Unmatched junction bases numbered 8, after V lost 0 bases and J lost 1 base. Germline V gene data show CDR1 as LNHNV and CDR2 as YYDKDF (reference sequence). The CDR3 has 17 amino acids. CDR3 sequence: CATSRDRAGEIQETQYF. DNA for the CDR3: TGTGCCACCAGCAGAGATCGGGCGGGAGAGATCCAAGAGACCCAGTACTTC.

The chain has TRBV7-9 and TRBJ1-1; D not certain. The germline gives CDR1 SEHNR, CDR2 FQNEAQ (reference sequence). The germline V and J ends were trimmed by 4 bases and 1 base, with 7 bases remaining between them. CDR3 length: 13 amino acids. The CDR3 protein is CASSYPGNTEAFF. Written as DNA, the CDR3 is TGTGCCAGCAGCTATCCGGGGAACACTGAAGCTTTCTTT. Full variable domain (remainder filled in from reference TRBV7-9 and TRBJ1-1): DTGVSQNPRHKITKRGQNVTFRCDPISEHNRLYWYRQTLGQGPEFLTYFQNEAQLEKSRLLSDRFSAERPKGSFSTLEIQRTEQGDSAMYLCASSYPGNTEAFFGQGTRLTVV.

The table lists this clone with a few counts. CDR3 coding DNA: TGTGCCAGTAGTATAGGCCTTGGACGGAGGTACGAGCAGTACTTC. Its translation: CASSIGLGRRYEQYF. The J gene is TRBJ2-7, the V gene TRBV19, with D possibly TRBD2 on 5 matching bases. There are 15 residues in the CDR3. The ends were cut back, 1 base at V and 4 bases at J, with 14 bases in the middle. Germline V gene sequence: CDR1 LNHDA, CDR2 SQIVND (reference sequence).

Only a few counts were recorded for this clone. The genes are TRBV3-1 (or the pseudogene TRBV3-2) and TRBJ2-7, with D possibly matching TRBD2 (6 bases). The CDR3 loop spans 12 amino acids. Germline CDR1 reads LGHDT; CDR2 reads YNNKEL (reference sequence). Between the trimmed V and J ends, which lost 1 base and 7 bases, there was a span of 8 bases. The CDR3 reads CASSQGAGEQYF. The CDR3 DNA follows: TGTGCCAGCAGCCAAGGGGCGGGGGAGCAGTACTTC.

The genes are TRBV18 and TRBJ2-4; 11 bases agree with TRBD2. Germline assignment: CDR1 KGHSH and CDR2 LQKENI. J lost 3 bases, V lost 3 bases, and 13 bases had no gene match. The CDR3 loop spans 19 amino acids. This CDR3 reads CASSPSLAGGMWDKNIQYF. The CDR3 nucleotides are TGTGCCAGCTCACCCTCCCTAGCGGGAGGCATGTGGGACAAAAACATTCAGTACTTC.

With regard to this clone: Other DNA sequences in the same sample also yield this CDR3. The chain uses TRBV30 and TRBJ2-7, with D tentatively TRBD2 (6 bases). Germline values: CDR1 GTSNPN, CDR2 SVGIG (reference sequence). The length of the CDR3 is 14 residues. V was pared by 0 bases and J by 0 bases, with 9 bases between. CDR3 DNA sequence: TGTGCCTGGAGTGTTGGAGGGAGCTCCTACGAGCAGTACTTC. Protein product: CAWSVGGSSYEQYF.

V and J are TRBV11-2 and TRBJ1-4; weak D call: TRBD1 (6 bases). The V end lost 4 bases, the J end lost 3 bases, and 9 bases lay between the germline ends. The CDR3 runs to 14 residues. The germline CDR1 and CDR2 sequences are SGHAT and FQNNGV. CDR3: CASSSRGSNEKLFF. The CDR3 nucleotides are TGTGCCAGCAGCTCCAGGGGATCTAATGAAAAACTGTTTTTT.

This clone occurred once. The chain links TRBV7-8 to TRBJ2-7, with 9 bases fitting TRBD1. The V gene end was trimmed by 0 bases and the J gene end by 5 bases; junction bases not matched to a gene: 5. Germline loops: CDR1 SGHVS, CDR2 FQNEAQ. CDR3 length: 15 residues. The CDR3 DNA follows: TGTGCCAGCAGCTTAGCCGGGACAGGGTTCAACGAGCAGTACTTC. This gives the protein CASSLAGTGFNEQYF. The whole variable domain, remainder taken from reference TRBV7-8 and TRBJ2-7, is GAGVSQSPRYKVAKRGQDVALRCDPISGHVSLFWYQQALGQGPEFLTYFQNEAQLDKSGLPSDRFFAERPEGSVSTLKIQRTQQEDSAVYLCASSLAGTGFNEQYFGPGTRLTVT.

V usage is TRBV11-3 and J usage is TRBJ2-1, with D unresolved. V dropped 2 bases and J dropped 11 bases, with 19 bases sitting between them. The CDR3 is 15 amino acids. From germline, CDR1 is SGHNT and CDR2 YENEEA. CDR3 bases: TGTGCCAGCAGCTTATGGAGCGAACCCCCTACACAGCAGTTCTTC. Translating gives CASSLWSEPPTQQFF. Supplemented by reference TRBV11-3 and TRBJ2-1, the full variable domain reads EAGVVQSPRYKIIEKKQPVAFWCNPISGHNTLYWYLQNLGQGPELLIRYENEEAVDDSQLPKDRFSAERLKGVDSTLKIQPAELGDSAVYLCASSLWSEPPTQQFFGPGTRLTVL.

This clone was counted once. The chain combines TRBV19 with TRBJ2-6; D is possibly TRBD1 (6 bases). Deletions cut 7 bases from V and 0 bases from J, with 13 bases between. The CDR3 is made up of 16 amino acids. Germline CDR1 LNHDA, CDR2 SQIVND (reference sequence). The CDR3 sequence: CASTRTAVSGANVLTF. For the CDR3, the DNA is TGTGCCAGTACAAGGACAGCCGTCTCTGGGGCCAACGTCCTGACTTTC.

The chain recombines TRBV2 with TRBJ2-3, with D possibly being TRBD2 (5 bases). The CDR3 is made up of 11 amino acids. Trimming cost V 9 bases and J 4 bases, with 8 bases left between them. CDR1 is SNHLY, CDR2 FYNNEI, per germline. The CDR3, as DNA: TGTGCCAGTGCTAGCCCAGATACGCAGTATTTT. It translates to CASASPDTQYF.

The rearrangement links TRBV6-5 to TRBJ1-1; weak D call: TRBD1 (5 bases). V dropped 8 bases and J dropped 4 bases, with 14 bases sitting between them. Germline CDR1 reads MNHEY; CDR2 reads SVGAGI. The length of the CDR3 is 13 residues. CDR3 in DNA: TGTGCCAGCGTCAGGGAGGGGTCCACTGAAGCTTTCTTT. Its translation: CASVREGSTEAFF.

The rearrangement uses TRBV19 and TRBJ1-4; TRBD1 agrees at 7 bases. V was clipped by 10 bases and J by 6 bases; unmatched bases: 11. Germline V CDR1 and CDR2: LNHDA, SQIVND (reference sequence). CDR3 size: 14 residues. The CDR3 is CATAGGRADEKLFF. The CDR3 nucleotides read TGTGCCACTGCAGGGGGAAGGGCTGATGAAAAACTGTTTTTT.

The chain couples TRBV18 to TRBJ1-1; TRBD1 matches at 8 bases. V was pared by 4 bases and J by 0 bases, with 4 bases of the junction left unmatched. CDR1 KGHSH and CDR2 LQKENI come from the germline V gene. The CDR3 covers 15 residues. CDR3 residues: CASSLQTGVNTEAFF. For the CDR3, the DNA is TGTGCCAGCTCACTACAGACAGGGGTGAACACTGAAGCTTTCTTT.

J is TRBJ1-5 and V is TRBV19; no definite D call. The CDR3 spans 14 residues. Germline V lookup: CDR1 LNHDA, CDR2 SQIVND (reference sequence). V dropped 3 bases and J dropped 4 bases, with 10 bases sitting between them. CDR3 region: CASSIKSGNQPQHF. CDR3 sequence (DNA): TGTGCCAGTAGTATTAAGTCGGGAAATCAGCCCCAGCATTTT.

The count of this clone is one. The chain employs TRBV7-2 and TRBJ2-1; D perhaps matches TRBD2 (6 bases). Germline loops: CDR1 SGHTA, CDR2 FQGNSA. The CDR3 length is 15 residues. V lost 2 bases and J lost 8, with 16 bases in between. The CDR3 here is CASSLSGLPGDEQFF. In DNA form, the CDR3 reads TGTGCCAGCAGCTTAAGTGGACTACCGGGCGATGAGCAGTTCTTC.

This clone was counted once. This chain links TRBV28 with TRBJ2-1, with 7 bases lining up with TRBD2. Trimming cost V 9 bases and J 6 bases; bases outside gene matches: 11. Germline CDR1 is MDHEN and CDR2 is SYDVKM. CDR3 length equals 14 residues. The CDR3 loop is CASYGRRVSNEQFF. The CDR3 bases are TGTGCCAGTTACGGGAGGCGGGTTTCCAATGAGCAGTTCTTC.

CDR3 loop: CASSQAGGTGGELFF. As DNA, the CDR3 is TGCGCCAGCAGCCAGGCGGGAGGAACGGGCGGGGAGCTGTTTTTT. The chain links TRBV4-3 to TRBJ2-2; 8 bases are shared with TRBD2. CDR1 LGHNA and CDR2 YSLEER come from the germline V gene. The CDR3 spans 15 residues. V trimming: 3 bases; J trimming: 7 bases; junction bases outside the gene matches: 7.

The rearrangement links TRBV19 to TRBJ1-6; TRBD1 aligns across 8 bases. Trimming at V came to 7 bases and at J to 10 bases, leaving 9 bases not matched to a gene. The CDR3 runs 14 residues. The germline gives CDR1 LNHDA, CDR2 SQIVND (reference sequence). CDR3 DNA sequence: TGTGCCAGTATGACGGGACAGGCCGGGTCACCCCTCCACTTT. As protein: CASMTGQAGSPLHF.

CDR3 bases: TGTGCCAGCAGTCCGACAGGTTCAATGAACACTGAAGCTTTCTTT. Its translation: CASSPTGSMNTEAFF. The rearrangement links TRBV27 to TRBJ1-1, with D maybe TRBD1 (6 bases). The germline V gene has CDR1 MNHEY and CDR2 SMNVEV (reference sequence). CDR3 length: 15 residues. With 5 bases removed from V and 0 bases from J, the gap between germline ends came to 13 bases.

The chain joins TRBV4-1 to TRBJ2-7; maybe TRBD2 (7 bases). Germline values: CDR1 MGHRA, CDR2 YSYEKL. V dropped 4 bases and J dropped 5 bases, with 15 bases sitting between them. The CDR3 has 14 residues. CDR3: CASSPVGGRNEQYF. CDR3 nucleotides: TGCGCCAGCAGCCCCGTGGGGGGGCGGAACGAGCAGTACTTC.

The CDR3 bases are TGTGCCAGCAGCGAGGCCCCCAGGCAGAACACCGGGGAGCTGTTTTTT. It specifies CASSEAPRQNTGELFF. The chain has TRBV9 and TRBJ2-2; the D is unclear. V lost 3 bases and J lost 1, with 13 bases in between. Germline V gene lookup returns CDR1 SGDLS and CDR2 YYNGEE. This CDR3 comprises 16 residues. The whole variable domain, remainder taken from reference TRBV9 and TRBJ2-2, is DSGVTQTPKHLITATGQRVTLRCSPRSGDLSVYWYQQSLDQGLQFLIQYYNGEERAKGNILERFSAQQFPDLHSELNLSSLELGDSALYFCASSEAPRQNTGELFFGEGSRLTVL.

This chain connects TRBV4-1 to TRBJ2-2; 9 bases fit TRBD2. CDR1 is MGHRA, CDR2 YSYEKL, per germline. The CDR3 contains 14 residues. Unmatched junction bases numbered 3, after V lost 6 bases and J lost 4 bases. The CDR3 is CASSVAGVTGELFF. The DNA for the CDR3 is TGCGCCAGCAGTGTAGCGGGAGTCACCGGGGAGCTGTTTTTT.